This T cell receptor beta chain came from a study of cytomegalovirus exposure and HLA in healthy donors. Whole-study findings and limits: Data from an earlier analysis indicated that most TCR beta V segments were productive either about 90% or about 30% of the time.

In this sample, this clone turned up once. What it binds is unknown. A multiplex PCR was run with 60 Vbeta primers and 13 Jbeta primers. Clones were sequenced by immunoSEQ multiplex PCR, and TCRdb holds only the in-frame ones, with some missing. Among 85,000 to 90,000 clones, roughly three quarters were seen once, and the ten largest hold around 3%. The V gene lost 2 bases and the J gene lost 0 bases, with 13 bases spanning the gap. Germline CDR1 reads ENHRY; CDR2 reads SYGVKD. This CDR3 has 17 amino acids. The TCR sequence derives from a man aged 25 to 45 in good health and CMV-seronegative. Sequences were obtained from PBMCs. The rearrangement uses TRBV10-3 and TRBJ2-2, with a weak D call TRBD1 (6 bases). CDR3: CAISERSGASNTGELFF. CDR3 bases: TGTGCCATCAGTGAGAGATCAGGGGCTTCGAACACCGGGGAGCTGTTTTTT.